Following are 5 T cell receptor beta chains from one sample sequenced in a study of blood T cell repertoires in COVID-19. Using immunoSEQ multiplex PCR, the repertoire was profiled, and TCRdb retains in-frame clones only, with some absent. The sample includes under 100,000 clones, roughly four fifths seen only once; the top ten take 20%. Sequencing was performed on peripheral blood. These receptors came from an elderly woman with active or convalescent COVID-19.

The genes are TRBV28 and TRBJ1-1; D remains unclear. The CDR3 covers 13 residues. V gave up 6 bases and J gave up 2 bases, with 10 bases separating them. Germline values: CDR1 MDHEN, CDR2 SYDVKM. The CDR3 nucleotides read TGTGCCAGCAGCGAGGATATTAACACTGAAGCTTTCTTT. Its protein is CASSEDINTEAFF.

This clone has more than one count but fewer than ten. V and J are TRBV9 and TRBJ2-7, with D possibly being TRBD1 (6 bases). In germline, CDR1 is SGDLS, CDR2 YYNGEE. Trimming shortened V by 3 bases and J by 7 bases, and 17 bases separated the two germline ends. There are 14 residues in the CDR3. CDR3 DNA: TGTGCCAGCAGCGCAGGGGTTATTACGGGGGAGCAGTACTTC. As protein: CASSAGVITGEQYF.

The rearrangement joins TRBV4-3 to TRBJ1-1; D gene ambiguous. CDR1 LGHNA and CDR2 YSLEER come from the germline V gene. The CDR3 sequence is 14 residues long. V was cut by 0 bases and J by 3 bases, with 8 bases left in between. CDR3 sequence: CASSQEFVDTEAFF. CDR3 nucleotide sequence: TGCGCCAGCAGCCAAGAATTCGTCGACACTGAAGCTTTCTTT.

This clone was detected many times. The rearrangement joins TRBV27 to TRBJ2-7; TRBD1 matches 8 bases. Germline V gene sequence: CDR1 MNHEY, CDR2 SMNVEV (reference sequence). This CDR3 is built from 13 residues. With 9 bases clipped from V and 1 base from J, the junction kept 5 bases outside the gene matches. CDR3 loop: CARRTGISYEQYF. The DNA for the CDR3 is TGTGCCAGACGGACAGGGATATCCTACGAGCAGTACTTC.

J is TRBJ1-2 and V is TRBV15; TRBD1 matches 12 bases. The CDR3 extends over 18 amino acids. Germline V CDR1 and CDR2: LNHNV, YYDKDF (reference sequence). With 5 bases clipped from V and 5 bases from J, the junction kept 15 bases outside the gene matches. The CDR3 DNA reads as TGTGCCACCAGCGCATGGGACGGGACAGGGGGCCCCTTGTATGGCTACACCTTC. Protein sequence: CATSAWDGTGGPLYGYTF.